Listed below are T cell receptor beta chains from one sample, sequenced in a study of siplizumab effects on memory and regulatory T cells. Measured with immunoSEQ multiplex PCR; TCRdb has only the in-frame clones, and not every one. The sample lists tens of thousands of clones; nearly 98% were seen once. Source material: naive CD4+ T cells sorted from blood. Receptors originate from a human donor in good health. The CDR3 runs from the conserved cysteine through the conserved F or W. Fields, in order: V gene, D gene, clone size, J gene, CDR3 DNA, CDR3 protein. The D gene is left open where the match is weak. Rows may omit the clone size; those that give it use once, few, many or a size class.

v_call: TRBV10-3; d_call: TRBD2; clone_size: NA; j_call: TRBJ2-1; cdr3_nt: TGTGCCATCAGTGGGTTTGGACTAGCGGGAGGAGAGCAGTTCTTC; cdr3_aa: CAISGFGLAGGEQFF
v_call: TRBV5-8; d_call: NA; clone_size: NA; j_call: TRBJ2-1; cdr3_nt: TGTGCCAGCAGCTTCATGGGTGAGCAGTTCTTC; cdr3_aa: CASSFMGEQFF
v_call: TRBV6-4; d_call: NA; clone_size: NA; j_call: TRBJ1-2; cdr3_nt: NA; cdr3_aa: CASSVGYSGQATNYGYTF
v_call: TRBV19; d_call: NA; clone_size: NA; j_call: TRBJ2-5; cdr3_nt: TGTGCCAGTACGGACGTTCTCGGGGCCCAGTACTTC; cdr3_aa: CASTDVLGAQYF
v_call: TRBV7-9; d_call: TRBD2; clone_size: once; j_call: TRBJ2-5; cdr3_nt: TGTGCCAGCAGCTCTAGCGGGAGAGGGACCCAGTACTTC; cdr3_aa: CASSSSGRGTQYF
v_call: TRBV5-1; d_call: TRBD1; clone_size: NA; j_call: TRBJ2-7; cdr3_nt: TGCGCCAGCAGCTCGACAGGGGGTAACTACGAGCAGTACTTC; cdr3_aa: CASSSTGGNYEQYF
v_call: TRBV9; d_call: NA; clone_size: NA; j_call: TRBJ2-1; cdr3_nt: TGTGCCAGCAGCGTAGTACCAAACTCCTACAATGAGCAGTTCTTC; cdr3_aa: CASSVVPNSYNEQFF
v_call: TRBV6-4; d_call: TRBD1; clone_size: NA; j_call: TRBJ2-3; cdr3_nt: TGTGCCAGCAGTGCGCAGGGGGCCAGAGATACGCAGTATTTT; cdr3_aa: CASSAQGARDTQYF
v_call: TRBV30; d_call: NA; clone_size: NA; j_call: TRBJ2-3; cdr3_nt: NA; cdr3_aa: CAWGTGIQKYF
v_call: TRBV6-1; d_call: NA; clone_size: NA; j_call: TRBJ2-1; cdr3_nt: TGTGCCAGCAGTACGGCCAATGACAATGAGCAGTTCTTC; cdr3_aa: CASSTANDNEQFF
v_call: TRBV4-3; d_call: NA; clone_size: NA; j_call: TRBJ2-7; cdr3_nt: TGCGCCAGCAGCCAAGAGTACGGTTCCTACGAGCAGTACTTC; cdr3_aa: CASSQEYGSYEQYF
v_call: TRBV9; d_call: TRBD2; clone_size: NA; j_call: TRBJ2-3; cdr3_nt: TGTGCCAGCAGCGGACTAGCGGCTCGCACAGATACGCAGTATTTT; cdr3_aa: CASSGLAARTDTQYF
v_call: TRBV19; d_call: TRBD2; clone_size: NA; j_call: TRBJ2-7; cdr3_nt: TGTGCCAGTAGTATTTCGAGCGGGACGAGCTCCTACGAGCAGTACTTC; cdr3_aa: CASSISSGTSSYEQYF
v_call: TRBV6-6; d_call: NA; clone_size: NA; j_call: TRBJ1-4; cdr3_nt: TGTGCCAGCAGTTACTCGATGGACGGAGGGGAAAAACTGTTTTTT; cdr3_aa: CASSYSMDGGEKLFF
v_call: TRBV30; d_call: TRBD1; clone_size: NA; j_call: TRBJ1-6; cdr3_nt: TGTGCCTGGAACCTCGGACAGGGTAATTCACCCCTCCACTTT; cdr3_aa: CAWNLGQGNSPLHF